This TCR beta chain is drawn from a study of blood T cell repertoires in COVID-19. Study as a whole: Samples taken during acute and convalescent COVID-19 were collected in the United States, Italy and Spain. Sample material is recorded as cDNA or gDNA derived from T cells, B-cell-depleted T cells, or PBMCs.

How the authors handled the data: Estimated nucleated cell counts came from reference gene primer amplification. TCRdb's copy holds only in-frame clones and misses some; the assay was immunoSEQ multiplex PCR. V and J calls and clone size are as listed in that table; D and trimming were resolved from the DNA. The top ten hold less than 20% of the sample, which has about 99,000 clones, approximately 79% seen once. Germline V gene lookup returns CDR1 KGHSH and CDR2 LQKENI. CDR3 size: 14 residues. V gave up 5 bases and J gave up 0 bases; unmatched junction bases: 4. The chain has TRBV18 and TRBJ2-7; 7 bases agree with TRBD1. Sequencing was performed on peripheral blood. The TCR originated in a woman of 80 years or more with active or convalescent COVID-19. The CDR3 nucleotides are TGTGCCAGCTCATCGGGACAGAACTCCTACGAGCAGTACTTC. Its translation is CASSSGQNSYEQYF.